Listed below are T cell receptor beta chains from one sample, sequenced in a study of T cells after yellow fever vaccination. One entry per CDR3 protein results from TCRdb running MiXCR on the 5' RACE reads. Among about 580,000 distinct CDR3 sequences listed, less than 20% were seen once. The specimen comprised PBMCs, sampled around 5 days after the first yellow fever vaccination. These receptors came from a man younger than 30 who received the YFV17D yellow fever vaccine. CDR3s include the opening cysteine and the closing phenylalanine or tryptophan. Each record gives: CDR3 protein, J gene, V gene.

CASSRRTSPSSANTGELFF,TRBJ2-2,TRBV5-1
CASSQATTGKGWETQYF,TRBJ2-5,TRBV4-1
CSARIKASRGYGYTF,TRBJ1-2,TRBV20-1
CASSYSLRAGGYEQFF,TRBJ2-1,TRBV6-2/TRBV6-3
CATSETHPDSYGYTF,TRBJ1-2,TRBV24-1
CASSLLGRLTDTQYF,TRBJ2-3,TRBV7-3
CAWSVWGSVSTYEQYF,TRBJ2-7,TRBV30
CASSTGTGGANVLTF,TRBJ2-6,TRBV7-2
CASSFLPRLYNEQFF,TRBJ2-1,TRBV5-1
CSARGYPSEQYF,TRBJ2-7,TRBV20-1
CASSEADYEQYF,TRBJ2-7,TRBV2
CASSQETSGADTQYF,TRBJ2-3,TRBV4-2
CASSQDEVYTEAFF,TRBJ1-1,TRBV4-1
CASSSQGSGANVLTF,TRBJ2-6,TRBV11-2
CASSWLRVSTDTQYF,TRBJ2-3,TRBV5-1
CSVVVSPSGELFF,TRBJ2-2,TRBV29-1
CASSVERGSSTDTQYF,TRBJ2-3,TRBV9
CASSLEAGEWGVKCF,TRBJ2-5,TRBV28
CASSIDRVSLGNEQFF,TRBJ2-1,TRBV6-5
CASSSGGPQYF,TRBJ2-5,TRBV7-3
CASSYSYANQPQHF,TRBJ1-5,TRBV6-5
CASSLSVGSPVGDTQYF,TRBJ2-3,TRBV28
CASTNWGSEGDTQYF,TRBJ2-3,TRBV7-2
CASSPNQGSGNQPQHF,TRBJ1-5,TRBV18
CASSSLGARYQETQYF,TRBJ2-5,TRBV7-6
CSAWIGSGGYNEQFF,TRBJ2-1,TRBV20-1
CASSPNAGAQGNIQYF,TRBJ2-4,TRBV4-2
CASSPGGGNYGYTF,TRBJ1-2,TRBV4-3
CASALGDRGGFTDTQYF,TRBJ2-3,TRBV5-1
CASSLDRFSYNEQFF,TRBJ2-1,TRBV5-1
CASSQDSAWEQFF,TRBJ2-1,TRBV4-3
CAITGRRAGELFF,TRBJ2-2,TRBV10-3
CASSVVGAGNSPLHF,TRBJ1-6,TRBV9
CAISAVGRDTEAFF,TRBJ1-1,TRBV10-3
CASSLASANTEAFF,TRBJ1-1,TRBV7-6
CASSYSTATYEQYF,TRBJ2-7,TRBV6-5
CSATSILGAKDGYTF,TRBJ1-2,TRBV20-1
CAWTRGGGDEKLFF,TRBJ1-4,TRBV30
CASSPPKGLSSYNSPLHF,TRBJ1-6,TRBV18
CASRGGGGFAEAFF,TRBJ1-1,TRBV7-9
CASSFWGPGENIQYF,TRBJ2-4,TRBV5-1
CASGTSTDTQYF,TRBJ2-3,TRBV7-9
CATSRSLGSETQYF,TRBJ2-5,TRBV15
CASSRTGDTIEKLFF,TRBJ1-4,TRBV5-1
CASSQELSGGYDEQFF,TRBJ2-1,TRBV4-3
CASSHIYNEQFF,TRBJ2-1,TRBV12-3/TRBV12-4
CASSFSRTGPPLEQYF,TRBJ2-7,TRBV6-5
CASSTSGGRPETQYF,TRBJ2-5,TRBV9
CASSRTDISYNEQFF,TRBJ2-1,TRBV28
CASSAPGGAGNTIYF,TRBJ1-3,TRBV9
CASSFPGISYEQYF,TRBJ2-7,TRBV7-2
CASSLGLAGGPGTDTQYF,TRBJ2-3,TRBV11-2
CASSVDRGNIQYF,TRBJ2-4,TRBV9
CAVGQGYEQYF,TRBJ2-7,TRBV7-9
CASSRQPGSLIPGELFF,TRBJ2-2,TRBV12-3/TRBV12-4
CASSPGSTQETQYF,TRBJ2-5,TRBV5-1
CASSFTRGTFNYGYTF,TRBJ1-2,TRBV11-1
CAISESRGGGAANIQYF,TRBJ2-4,TRBV10-3
CSAYQRGSYNEQFF,TRBJ2-1,TRBV20-1
CATRNEQFF,TRBJ2-1,TRBV24-1